Sequencing of this T cell receptor beta chain was carried out in a study of control samples from healthy donors and cancer patients. Trimming cost V 0 bases and J 7 bases, with 9 bases left between them. This CDR3 is 13 amino acids long. The germline V gene encodes CDR1 LGHNA and CDR2 YSLEER. TCRdb keeps only in-frame clones here, not all; method: immunoSEQ multiplex PCR. In the table there are some 120,000 clones, more than 80% of which are singletons. The sequencing sample was made of blood. This clonotype originated in a man aged 45 to 65 in good health. The rearrangement links TRBV4-3 to TRBJ1-2, with TRBD1 as a possible D gene (5 bases). CDR3 protein: CASSQDRDGGYTF. The CDR3 region has the DNA TGCGCCAGCAGCCAAGATCGGGACGGTGGCTACACCTTC.